This T cell receptor (beta chain) was documented in a study of T cell clones after liver transplantation. At the level of the study: Immunosuppression withdrawal was tried within 2 years after liver transplantation in this trial. Apart from a few HCV-positive recipients, transplants were for non-autoimmune, non-viral reasons.

General study findings and limits: Donor-reactive sequences fell more than third party-reactive ones, suggesting partial deletion. In a couple of subjects, few donor cells limited the measurable donor-reactive repertoire.

This clone has just one count. Antigen unknown. Here immunoSEQ multiplex PCR was the method, and the copy in TCRdb shows in-frame clones only, minus some. The sample records 95,000 to 110,000 clones, about 81% being singletons. This receptor was identified in a human patient who received a liver transplant. Some T cells may be provided by the graft donor. The sample was CD4+ T cells from blood, taken around 48 months after liver transplant.

The CDR3 DNA reads as TGTGCCAGCAGACGGGGAAACTCCTACGAGCAGTACTTC. Protein sequence: CASRRGNSYEQYF. The chain is built from TRBV14 and TRBJ2-7; perhaps TRBD2 as D (5 bases). This CDR3 has 13 residues. Trimming cost V 6 bases and J 0 bases, with 9 bases left between them. Germline V gene lookup returns CDR1 SGHDN and CDR2 FVKESK.